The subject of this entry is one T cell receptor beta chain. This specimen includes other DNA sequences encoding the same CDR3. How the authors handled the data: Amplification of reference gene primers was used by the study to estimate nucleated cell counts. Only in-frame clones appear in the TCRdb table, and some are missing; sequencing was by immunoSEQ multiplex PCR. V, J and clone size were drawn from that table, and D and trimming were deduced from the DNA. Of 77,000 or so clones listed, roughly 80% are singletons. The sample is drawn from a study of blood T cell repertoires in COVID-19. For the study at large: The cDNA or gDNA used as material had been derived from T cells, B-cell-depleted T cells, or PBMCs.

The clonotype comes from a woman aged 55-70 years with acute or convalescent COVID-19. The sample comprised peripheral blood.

This chain's CDR3 is CASSLQTSGGSYNEQFF. CDR3 DNA sequence: TGCGCCAGCAGCTTGCAGACTAGCGGGGGGTCCTACAATGAGCAGTTCTTC. The chain combines TRBV5-1 with TRBJ2-1; 13 bases fit TRBD2. The junction had 2 bases not matched to a gene; V was cut back by 1 base and J by 1 base. Germline CDR1 reads SGHRS; CDR2 reads YFSETQ. The CDR3 is 17 residues long.